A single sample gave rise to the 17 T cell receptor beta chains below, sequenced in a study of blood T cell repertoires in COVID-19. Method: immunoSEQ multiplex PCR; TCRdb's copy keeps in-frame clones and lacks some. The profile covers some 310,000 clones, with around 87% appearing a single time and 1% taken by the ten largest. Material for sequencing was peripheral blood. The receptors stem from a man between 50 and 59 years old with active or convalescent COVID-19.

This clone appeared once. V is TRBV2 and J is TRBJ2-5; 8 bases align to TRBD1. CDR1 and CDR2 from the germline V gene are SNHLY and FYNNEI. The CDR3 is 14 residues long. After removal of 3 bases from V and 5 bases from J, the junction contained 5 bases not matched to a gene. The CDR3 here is CASSEQGAWETQYF. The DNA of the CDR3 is TGTGCCAGCAGTGAGCAGGGGGCCTGGGAGACCCAGTACTTC.

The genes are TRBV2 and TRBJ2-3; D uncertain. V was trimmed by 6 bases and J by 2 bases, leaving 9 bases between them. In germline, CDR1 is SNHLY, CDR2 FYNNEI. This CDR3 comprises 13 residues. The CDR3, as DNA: TGTGCCAGCAGGGTAGTAAACACAGATACGCAGTATTTT. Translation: CASRVVNTDTQYF.

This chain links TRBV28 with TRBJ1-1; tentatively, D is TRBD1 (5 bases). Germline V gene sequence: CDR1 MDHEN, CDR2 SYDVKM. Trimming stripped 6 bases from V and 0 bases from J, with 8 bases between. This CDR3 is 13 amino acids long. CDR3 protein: CASREGVNTEAFF. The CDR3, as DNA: TGTGCCAGCAGAGAAGGGGTGAACACTGAAGCTTTCTTT.

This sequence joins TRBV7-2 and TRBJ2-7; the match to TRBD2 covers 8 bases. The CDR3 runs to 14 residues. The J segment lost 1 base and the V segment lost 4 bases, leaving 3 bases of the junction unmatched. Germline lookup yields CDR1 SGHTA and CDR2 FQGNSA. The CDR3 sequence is CASSYREGSYEQYF. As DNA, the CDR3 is TGTGCCAGCAGCTACCGGGAGGGGTCCTACGAGCAGTACTTC. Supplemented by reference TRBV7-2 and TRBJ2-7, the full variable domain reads GAGVSQSPSNKVTEKGKDVELRCDPISGHTALYWYRQSLGQGLEFLIYFQGNSAPDKSGLPSDRFSAERTGGSVSTLTIQRTQQEDSAVYLCASSYREGSYEQYFGPGTRLTVT.

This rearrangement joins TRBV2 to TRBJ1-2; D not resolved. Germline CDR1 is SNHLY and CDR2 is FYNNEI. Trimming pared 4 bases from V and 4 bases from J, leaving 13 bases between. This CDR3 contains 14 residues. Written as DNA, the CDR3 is TGTGCCAGCAGTGGTGGGCACAGAGTCTATGGCTACACCTTC. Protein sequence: CASSGGHRVYGYTF.

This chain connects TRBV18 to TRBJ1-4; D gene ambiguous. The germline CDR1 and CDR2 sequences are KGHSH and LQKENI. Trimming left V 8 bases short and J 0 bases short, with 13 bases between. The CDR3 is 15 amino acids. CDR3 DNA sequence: TGTGCCAGCACGATCACCGGGGCAACTAATGAAAAACTGTTTTTT. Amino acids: CASTITGATNEKLFF.

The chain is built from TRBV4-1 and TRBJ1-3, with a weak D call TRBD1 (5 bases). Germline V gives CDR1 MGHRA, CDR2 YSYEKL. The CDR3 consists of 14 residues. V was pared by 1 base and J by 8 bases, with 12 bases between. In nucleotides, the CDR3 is TGCGCCAGCAGCCAAGTAGGGGCTCGGGACACCATATATTTT. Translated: CASSQVGARDTIYF.

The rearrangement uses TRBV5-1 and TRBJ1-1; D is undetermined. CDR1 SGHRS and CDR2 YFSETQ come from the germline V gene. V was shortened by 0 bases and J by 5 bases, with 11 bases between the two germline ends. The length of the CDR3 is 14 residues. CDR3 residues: CASSLEAGRTEAFF. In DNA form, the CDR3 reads TGCGCCAGCAGCTTGGAGGCCGGGAGGACTGAAGCTTTCTTT.

The CDR3 region is CASSLEGAGRRGANVLTF. The CDR3 nucleotides are TGTGCCAGCAGCTTAGAGGGGGCGGGGCGGCGTGGGGCCAACGTCCTGACTTTC. The rearrangement uses TRBV7-2 and TRBJ2-6, with a weak D call TRBD1 (7 bases). CDR3 length: 18 residues. From germline, CDR1 is SGHTA and CDR2 FQGNSA. With 1 base removed from V and 3 bases from J, the gap between germline ends came to 16 bases.

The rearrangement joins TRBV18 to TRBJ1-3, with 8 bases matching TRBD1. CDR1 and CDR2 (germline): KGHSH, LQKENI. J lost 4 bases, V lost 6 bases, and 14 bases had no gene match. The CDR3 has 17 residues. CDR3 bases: TGTGCCAGCTCCGTAAGCCAGTCCGGACAGGGCGGAAACACCATATATTTT. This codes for CASSVSQSGQGGNTIYF.

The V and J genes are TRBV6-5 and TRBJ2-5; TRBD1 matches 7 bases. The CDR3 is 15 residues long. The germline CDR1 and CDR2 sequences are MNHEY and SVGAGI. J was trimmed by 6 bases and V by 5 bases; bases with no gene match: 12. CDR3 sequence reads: CASSQKTGIAKTQYF. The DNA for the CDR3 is TGTGCCAGCAGTCAGAAGACAGGGATCGCGAAGACCCAGTACTTC.

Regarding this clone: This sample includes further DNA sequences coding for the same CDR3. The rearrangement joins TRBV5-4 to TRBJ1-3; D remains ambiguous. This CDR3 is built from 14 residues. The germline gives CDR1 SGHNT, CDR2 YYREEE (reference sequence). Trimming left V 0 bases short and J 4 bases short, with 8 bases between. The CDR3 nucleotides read TGTGCCAGCAGCTTGGGGGAGTCCGGAAACACCATATATTTT. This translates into CASSLGESGNTIYF.

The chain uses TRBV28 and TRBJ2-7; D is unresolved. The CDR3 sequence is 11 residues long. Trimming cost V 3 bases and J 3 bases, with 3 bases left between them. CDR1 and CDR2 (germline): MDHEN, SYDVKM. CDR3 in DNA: TGTGCCAGCAGTTTTATCTACGAGCAGTACTTC. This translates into CASSFIYEQYF.

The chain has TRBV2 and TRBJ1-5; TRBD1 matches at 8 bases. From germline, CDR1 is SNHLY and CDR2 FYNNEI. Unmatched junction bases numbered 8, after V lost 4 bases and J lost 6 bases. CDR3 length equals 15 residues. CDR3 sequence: CASSVSRGHGQPQHF. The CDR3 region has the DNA TGTGCCAGCAGTGTCTCCAGGGGGCATGGTCAGCCCCAGCATTTT.

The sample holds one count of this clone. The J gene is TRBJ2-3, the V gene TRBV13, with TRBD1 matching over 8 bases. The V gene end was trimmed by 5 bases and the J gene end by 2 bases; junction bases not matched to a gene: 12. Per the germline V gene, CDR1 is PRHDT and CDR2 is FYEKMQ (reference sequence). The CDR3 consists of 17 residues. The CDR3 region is CASSPGLDRATTDTQYF. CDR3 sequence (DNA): TGTGCCAGCAGCCCCGGCCTGGACAGGGCCACCACAGATACGCAGTATTTT.

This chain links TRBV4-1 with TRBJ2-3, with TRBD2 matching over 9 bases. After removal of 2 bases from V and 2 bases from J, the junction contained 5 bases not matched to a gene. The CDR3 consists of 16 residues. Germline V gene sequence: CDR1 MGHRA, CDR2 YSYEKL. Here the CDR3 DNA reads TGCGCCAGCAGCCAATCCGGGACTAGCTCCACAGATACGCAGTATTTT. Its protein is CASSQSGTSSTDTQYF.

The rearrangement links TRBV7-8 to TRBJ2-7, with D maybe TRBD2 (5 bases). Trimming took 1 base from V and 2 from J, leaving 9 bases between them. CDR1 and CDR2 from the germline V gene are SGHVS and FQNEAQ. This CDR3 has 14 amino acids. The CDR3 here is CASSLGQRTYEQYF. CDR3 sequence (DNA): TGTGCCAGCAGCTTAGGGCAGCGGACCTACGAGCAGTACTTC.